This T cell receptor (beta chain) emerged from a study of T cells after yellow fever vaccination. The study's findings and limits: Weaker overall, the secondary response nonetheless peaked faster (day 5 versus 15). Researchers cautioned that FACS-sorted repertoires could harbor abundant clonotypes contaminating from the bulk population.

The TCR cDNA carried a universal primer site and UMIs from 5'RACE template switching. One entry per CDR3 protein results from TCRdb running MiXCR on the 5' RACE reads. The table lists more than 80,000 distinct CDR3 sequences, roughly 5.2% of them singletons. V lost 3 bases and J lost 5; bases outside the gene matches: 5. The CDR3 sequence is 15 residues long. Looked up from germline, CDR1 is SGHDT and CDR2 is YYEEEE. This clonotype was picked up many times. Its antigen remains unidentified. The source is a man aged 18 to 30 who received the YFV17D yellow fever vaccine. Sequencing used CD8+ T cells sorted from PBMCs, obtained 10 days after the yellow fever booster vaccination. The genes are TRBV5-6 and TRBJ2-2; the match to TRBD2 covers 9 bases. The CDR3 loop reads CASSSGLAPTGELFF. Written as DNA, the CDR3 is TGTGCCAGCAGCTCTGGACTAGCGCCTACCGGGGAGCTGTTTTTT.